The TCR beta chain described here comes from a study of blood T cell repertoires in COVID-19. Study background: Specimens from acute and convalescent COVID-19 originated in the United States, Italy and Spain. PBMCs, B-cell-depleted T cells, or T cells provided the cDNA or gDNA that made up the material.

CDR1 is MDHEN, CDR2 SYDVKM, per germline. CDR3 length: 18 residues. Germline trimming cut 1 base from V and 1 base from J; bases unmatched to any gene: 6. The table came from immunoSEQ multiplex PCR; TCRdb's copy has only in-frame clones and leaves some out. The sample has about 300,000 clones; 80% to 90% are singletons. The sample taken for sequencing was PBMCs or T cells enriched from blood (not recorded which). The source is a man aged 25 to 40 who had recovered from COVID-19. The V and J genes are TRBV28 and TRBJ1-6, with 8 bases identical to TRBD1. This CDR3 reads CASSLSRTGLSYNSPLHF. The CDR3 DNA reads as TGTGCCAGCAGTTTATCGCGGACAGGGCTGTCCTATAATTCACCCCTCCACTTT.